These 29 T cell receptor beta chains share one sample of origin, sequenced in a study of OX40 agonist ivuxolimab in advanced cancers. The table came from immunoSEQ multiplex PCR; TCRdb's copy has only in-frame clones and leaves some out. The table records roughly 60,000 clones, about 85% of them present only once. The sample was CD4+ or CD8+ T cells sorted from blood, taken in a trial of the OX40 agonist ivuxolimab. The receptors come from an adult with an advanced solid tumor such as melanoma, head and neck, liver or kidney cancer.

This chain connects TRBV18 to TRBJ2-4; D is possibly TRBD2 (5 bases). Trimming removed 3 bases from V and 7 bases from J, with 13 bases in between. The V gene's germline CDR1 is KGHSH and CDR2 LQKENI. CDR3 length: 14 residues. The CDR3 nucleotides are TGTGCCAGCTCACCTTTAGGAGGAGAGAACATTCAGTACTTC. It encodes CASSPLGGENIQYF.

V and J are TRBV10-1 and TRBJ2-2; D ambiguous. There are 14 residues in the CDR3. Trimming cost V 3 bases and J 4 bases, with 9 bases left between them. In germline, CDR1 is WNHNN, CDR2 SYGVQD (reference sequence). CDR3 residues: CASSDGVSTGELFF. CDR3 bases: TGCGCCAGCAGTGATGGCGTCAGCACCGGGGAGCTGTTTTTT.

V gene TRBV6-6 combines with J gene TRBJ2-1; 8 positions agree with TRBD1. V lost 7 bases and J lost 10; bases outside the gene matches: 12. The germline V gene has CDR1 MNHNY and CDR2 SVGAGI (reference sequence). The CDR3 runs to 14 residues. CDR3 region: CASNRGTPGVEQFF. Here the CDR3 DNA reads TGTGCCAGCAACAGGGGGACTCCAGGAGTGGAGCAGTTCTTC.

This chain joins TRBV27 and TRBJ1-1; D perhaps matches TRBD1 (6 bases). Germline V gene sequence: CDR1 MNHEY, CDR2 SMNVEV (reference sequence). Deletions cut 0 bases from V and 5 bases from J, with 13 bases between. There are 15 residues in the CDR3. CDR3 region: CASSLSGLRGTEAFF. CDR3 sequence (DNA): TGTGCCAGCAGTTTATCGGGGCTAAGGGGGACTGAAGCTTTCTTT.

The chain links TRBV4-1 to TRBJ2-1; D is possibly TRBD1 (7 bases). Germline V lookup: CDR1 MGHRA, CDR2 YSYEKL. The ends were cut back, 3 bases at V and 0 bases at J, with 15 bases in the middle. The length of the CDR3 is 17 residues. Here the CDR3 DNA reads TGCGCCAGCAGCCATCCCGGAGGGACAGTCTCCTACAATGAGCAGTTCTTC. Encoded protein: CASSHPGGTVSYNEQFF.

The CDR3 protein is CASSQDGSRGAYEQYF. The CDR3 nucleotides are TGCGCCAGCAGCCAAGATGGCTCCCGAGGGGCTTACGAGCAGTACTTC. The chain recombines TRBV4-1 with TRBJ2-7, with D perhaps assigned TRBD1 or TRBD2 (5 bases each). In germline, CDR1 is MGHRA, CDR2 YSYEKL. The V end was cut by 0 bases, the J end by 4 bases, with 16 bases between. The CDR3 sequence is 16 residues long.

The count of this clone is one. The chain joins TRBV18 to TRBJ2-6, with 8 bases identical to TRBD1. CDR1 and CDR2 (germline): KGHSH, LQKENI. V dropped 3 bases and J dropped 4; count of bases not matched to a gene: 8. This CDR3 has 17 residues. CDR3 bases: TGTGCCAGCTCACCCTCGACAGGGGCCACCGGGGCCAACGTCCTGACTTTC. It is translated as CASSPSTGATGANVLTF.

This clone was detected only once. CDR3 DNA: TGTGCCAGCAGTCCTTGGTCTGGAGATAATCAGCCCCAGCATTTT. Its protein is CASSPWSGDNQPQHF. This sequence joins TRBV28 and TRBJ1-5; D remains unclear. The germline gives CDR1 MDHEN, CDR2 SYDVKM. This CDR3 contains 15 residues. V was trimmed by 5 bases and J by 4 bases, leaving 15 bases between them.

The rearrangement joins TRBV7-2 to TRBJ2-1; unclear D gene. The V gene lost 2 bases and the J gene lost 5 bases, with 7 bases spanning the gap. Germline V lookup: CDR1 SGHTA, CDR2 FQGNSA. This CDR3 has 13 residues. In nucleotides, the CDR3 is TGTGCCAGCAGCTTAAGTACCAACAATGAGCAGTTCTTC. Protein: CASSLSTNNEQFF.

The V gene is TRBV18, the J gene TRBJ2-5; D remains ambiguous. Deletions cut 2 bases from V and 3 bases from J, with 7 bases between. The CDR3 sequence is 13 residues long. Germline V gives CDR1 KGHSH, CDR2 LQKENI. CDR3: CASSPSLEETQYF. In nucleotides, the CDR3 is TGTGCCAGCTCACCAAGTCTAGAAGAGACCCAGTACTTC.

In this sample, this clone turned up once. This sequence joins TRBV4-1 and TRBJ1-1; D remains unclear. CDR3 length: 14 residues. CDR1 MGHRA and CDR2 YSYEKL come from the germline V gene. Deletions cut 3 bases from V and 1 base from J, with 9 bases between. CDR3: CASSQYNRNTEAFF. CDR3 DNA: TGCGCCAGCAGCCAGTACAACAGGAACACTGAAGCTTTCTTT.

V gene TRBV2 combines with J gene TRBJ2-7; no reliable D call. The CDR3 is made up of 16 amino acids. Germline CDR1 SNHLY, CDR2 FYNNEI. The V end was cut by 6 bases, the J end by 2 bases, with 20 bases between. The CDR3 loop is CASRPKGGLQTYEQYF. In DNA form, the CDR3 reads TGTGCCAGCAGGCCAAAGGGTGGGCTTCAAACCTACGAGCAGTACTTC. The full variable domain, its missing parts supplied by reference TRBV2 and TRBJ2-7, is EPEVTQTPSHQVTQMGQEVILRCVPISNHLYFYWYRQILGQKVEFLVSFYNNEISEKSEIFDDQFSVERPDGSNFTLKIRSTKLEDSAMYFCASRPKGGLQTYEQYFGPGTRLTVT.

This chain uses TRBV7-2 with TRBJ2-1, with D perhaps matching TRBD1 or TRBD2 (6 bases each). The CDR3 consists of 14 residues. Germline V gene sequence: CDR1 SGHTA, CDR2 FQGNSA. V dropped 2 bases and J dropped 8 bases, with 13 bases sitting between them. This CDR3 is CASSLLGGLDEQFF. Here the CDR3 DNA reads TGTGCCAGCAGCTTATTGGGGGGCTTGGATGAGCAGTTCTTC.

The chain joins TRBV19 to TRBJ2-7, with 9 bases matching TRBD1. There are 15 residues in the CDR3. Germline loops: CDR1 LNHDA, CDR2 SQIVND (reference sequence). Trimming removed 4 bases from V and 2 bases from J; junction bases left unmatched: 6. As DNA, the CDR3 is TGTGCCAGTAGTAAACCGGGACAGGGAGCCTACGAGCAGTACTTC. This gives the protein CASSKPGQGAYEQYF.

About this clone itself: The sample has other DNA sequences that encode this CDR3 too. This chain uses TRBV10-3 with TRBJ2-7, with D tentatively TRBD2 (6 bases). Germline V lookup: CDR1 ENHRY, CDR2 SYGVKD. The CDR3 consists of 14 residues. Trimming removed 2 bases at V and 0 bases at J, with 8 bases between. Here the CDR3 DNA reads TGTGCCATCAGTGAGGGGGGGAGCTCCTACGAGCAGTACTTC. Encoded protein: CAISEGGSSYEQYF.

Concerning this clone itself: A junction end diverges from the germline sequence, so it may reflect a read error. This rearrangement joins TRBV29-1 to TRBJ1-4; 9 bases fit TRBD1. The CDR3 spans 12 residues. The germline V gene has CDR1 SQVTM and CDR2 ANQGSEA. The CDR3 region is CSVGGTGGGLLF. The CDR3 nucleotides are TGCAGCGTTGGGGGAACAGGGGGCGGATTACTTTTT.

The chain employs TRBV7-3 and TRBJ1-1; D uncertain. The CDR3 extends over 14 amino acids. The V end was cut by 2 bases, the J end by 0 bases, with 7 bases between. CDR1 is SGHTA, CDR2 FQGTGA, per germline. The CDR3 nucleotides are TGTGCCAGCAGCTTAGGAGGGATGAACACTGAAGCTTTCTTT. The encoded protein is CASSLGGMNTEAFF.

In its sample, this clone was seen once. Other DNA sequences in the same sample also yield this CDR3. V usage is TRBV7-9 and J usage is TRBJ2-7; 7 positions match TRBD2. This CDR3 comprises 13 residues. After removal of 1 base from V and 4 bases from J, the junction contained 1 base not matched to a gene. CDR1 and CDR2 (germline): SEHNR, FQNEAQ (reference sequence). The CDR3 DNA reads TGTGCCAGCAGCTTAGGGGGGGGTTACGAGCAGTACTTC. Protein sequence: CASSLGGGYEQYF.

The gene calls are TRBV12-5 and TRBJ2-2, with 9 nucleotides matching TRBD1. Germline lookup yields CDR1 LGHNT and CDR2 FRNRAP. CDR3 length equals 14 residues. V shed 1 base, J shed 6 bases, and the junction held 0 bases outside the gene matches. CDR3 protein: CASGLGTGAGELFF. The CDR3 region has the DNA TGTGCTAGTGGTTTGGGGACAGGGGCCGGGGAGCTGTTTTTT.

The V gene is TRBV11-2, the J gene TRBJ2-2, with TRBD1 matching 8 bases. Germline V gives CDR1 SGHAT, CDR2 FQNNGV. The CDR3 loop spans 18 amino acids. V shed 5 bases, J shed 2 bases, and the junction held 13 bases outside the gene matches. The CDR3, as DNA: TGTGCCAGCAGCCGGAGGAGGACAGGGCACAACAACACCGGGGAGCTGTTTTTT. Translated: CASSRRRTGHNNTGELFF.

The chain employs TRBV7-2 and TRBJ2-1; TRBD2 aligns across 8 bases. Germline CDR1 reads SGHTA; CDR2 reads FQGNSA. V lost 1 base to trimming and J lost 15 bases; unmatched junction nucleotides: 5. The CDR3 runs to 12 residues. The CDR3 reads CASSLGSGGRFF. The CDR3 DNA follows: TGTGCCAGCAGCTTAGGCAGCGGGGGTCGGTTCTTC.

The chain uses TRBV7-8 and TRBJ2-5, with D maybe TRBD1 (6 bases). CDR1 SGHVS and CDR2 FQNEAQ come from the germline V gene. V was cut by 5 bases and J by 4 bases, with 14 bases left in between. The CDR3 is 14 amino acids. CDR3 bases: TGTGCCAGCAGCGCCCGGGACACAAGAGAGACCCAGTACTTC. It specifies CASSARDTRETQYF.

V gene TRBV6-1 combines with J gene TRBJ1-1; TRBD1 matches at 10 bases. Trimming took 7 bases from V and 6 from J; bases not matched to a gene: 8. This CDR3 has 14 residues. Germline V gene lookup returns CDR1 MNHNS and CDR2 SASEGT. CDR3 sequence (DNA): TGTGCCAGCAATCCGGGACAGGGGTCCGCTGAAGCTTTCTTT. It encodes CASNPGQGSAEAFF.

The V call is TRBV7-9, the J call TRBJ1-6, with a weak D call TRBD1 (6 bases). The CDR3 runs to 16 residues. Looked up from germline, CDR1 is SEHNR and CDR2 is FQNEAQ (reference sequence). V was shortened by 5 bases and J by 1 base, with 12 bases between the two germline ends. The CDR3 DNA follows: TGTGCCAGCAGCGCACGCGGACAGTCCTATAATTCACCCCTCCACTTT. It codes for CASSARGQSYNSPLHF.

This chain joins TRBV19 and TRBJ1-5; D is perhaps TRBD1 (5 bases). The CDR3 is 14 residues long. Looked up from germline, CDR1 is LNHDA and CDR2 is SQIVND (reference sequence). V lost 7 bases and J lost 3, with 13 bases in between. The CDR3 region is CASTSTGNNQPQHF. In nucleotides, the CDR3 is TGTGCCAGTACATCAACAGGCAACAATCAGCCCCAGCATTTT.

The chain joins TRBV18 to TRBJ2-7; tentatively, D is TRBD2 (5 bases). Germline lookup yields CDR1 KGHSH and CDR2 LQKENI. This CDR3 contains 14 residues. The V and J ends lost 2 bases and 4 bases respectively, with 12 bases between them. The CDR3 DNA is TGTGCCAGCTCACCAAGGGAGTTCACGTACGAGCAGTACTTC. This translates into CASSPREFTYEQYF.

The chain employs TRBV10-3 and TRBJ2-1; 12 bases line up with TRBD2. Trimming removed 0 bases from V and 8 bases from J; junction bases left unmatched: 2. This CDR3 is built from 15 residues. Germline V gene data show CDR1 as ENHRY and CDR2 as SYGVKD. CDR3 nucleotide sequence: TGTGCCATCAGTGAGTCGACTAGCGGGAGCTATGAGCAGTTCTTC. Translation: CAISESTSGSYEQFF.

This CDR3 reads CASTVTRGRSGNTIYF. In DNA form, the CDR3 reads TGTGCCAGCACCGTGACGAGGGGGCGATCTGGAAACACCATATATTTT. The chain is built from TRBV28 and TRBJ1-3; 7 positions match TRBD1. The CDR3 runs to 16 residues. Germline V lookup: CDR1 MDHEN, CDR2 SYDVKM. J gave up 1 base and V 7 bases, and 10 bases lay outside the gene matches.

The chain combines TRBV7-6 with TRBJ1-4, with 8 bases lining up with TRBD1. The length of the CDR3 is 16 residues. Germline loops: CDR1 SGHVS, CDR2 FNYEAQ. Unmatched junction bases numbered 9, after V lost 1 base and J lost 8 bases. This chain's CDR3 is CASSLVPQGATEKLFF. In DNA form, the CDR3 reads TGTGCCAGCAGCTTAGTTCCCCAGGGGGCGACCGAAAAACTGTTTTTT.